Below are 11 T cell receptor beta chains sequenced from a single sample in a study. The sorted Tregs were CD4+CD25+CD127-/low cells. In TCRdb, the 5' RACE reads were re-called with MiXCR into one record per CDR3 protein. This sample has around 10,000 distinct CDR3 sequences, with approximately 26% found just once. Specimen: Tregs sorted from a lymph node. These receptors came from a female donor with breast cancer.

In this sample, this clonotype turned up many times. This rearrangement joins TRBV7-8 to TRBJ2-6; maybe TRBD1 (5 bases). This CDR3 is 19 amino acids long. The V gene's germline CDR1 is SGHVS and CDR2 FQNEAQ. V gave up 1 base and J gave up 0 bases, with 16 bases separating them. CDR3 region: CASSLVVPGMSSGANVLTF. The CDR3 DNA reads TGTGCCAGCAGCTTAGTCGTCCCAGGGATGAGCTCTGGGGCCAACGTCCTGACTTTC.

This chain links TRBV20-1 with TRBJ1-1, with a possible D match to TRBD1 (6 bases). The V end lost 6 bases, the J end lost 1 base, and 12 bases lay between the germline ends. Germline CDR1 and CDR2: DFQATT and SNEGSKA (reference sequence). The CDR3 is 13 amino acids. CDR3 DNA: TGCAGTGCATCACAGGGATGGAACACTGAAGCTTTCTTT. Protein: CSASQGWNTEAFF.

By frequency in the sample, this clonotype is medium-sized. The chain joins TRBV5-1 to TRBJ2-4; D may correspond to TRBD1 or TRBD2 (5 bases each). V was pared by 0 bases and J by 0 bases, with 13 bases between. The CDR3 extends over 17 amino acids. Germline loops: CDR1 SGHRS, CDR2 YFSETQ. This CDR3 reads CASSLAGPGLAKNIQYF. Here the CDR3 DNA reads TGCGCCAGCAGCTTGGCGGGGCCGGGGCTAGCCAAAAACATTCAGTACTTC.

In the case of this clonotype: Given a much more abundant clone one base away, this may be a read error. This chain joins TRBV7-9 and TRBJ2-6, with TRBD1 as a possible D gene (5 bases). CDR3 length equals 14 residues. In germline, CDR1 is SEHNR, CDR2 FQNEAQ (reference sequence). The CDR3 sequence: CASSSYSGANVLAF. The CDR3 nucleotides read TGTGCCAGCAGCAGTTACTCTGGGGCCAACGTCCTGGCTTTC.

Within the sample, this clonotype is medium-sized. This rearrangement joins TRBV7-8 to TRBJ2-3; 10 nucleotides match TRBD2. Trimming took 5 bases from V and 2 from J; bases not matched to a gene: 7. Germline-derived CDR1 and CDR2 are SGHVS and FQNEAQ. CDR3 length: 16 residues. CDR3 loop: CASSLLAGVLTDTQYF. The DNA of the CDR3 is TGTGCCAGCAGCCTGCTAGCGGGAGTGCTCACAGATACGCAGTATTTT.

The J gene is TRBJ2-1, the V gene TRBV6-5, with 13 bases aligning to TRBD2. The germline V gene encodes CDR1 MNHEY and CDR2 SVGAGI. This CDR3 contains 15 residues. J lost 7 bases, V lost 6 bases, and 6 bases had no gene match. In nucleotides, the CDR3 is TGTGCCAGCAGCTGGACTAGCGGGAGTGCTAATGAGCAGTTCTTC. Translated: CASSWTSGSANEQFF.

This clonotype is medium-sized. The chain employs TRBV15 and TRBJ1-4; no definite D call. CDR1 is LNHNV and CDR2 is YYDKDF in the germline V gene (reference sequence). V lost 5 bases and J lost 0, with 4 bases in between. The CDR3 extends over 13 amino acids. The CDR3 region is CATSSATNEKLFF. CDR3 nucleotide sequence: TGTGCCACCAGCTCTGCAACTAATGAAAAACTGTTTTTT.

This clonotype came up many times. In DNA form, the CDR3 reads TGCAGCGTTGTTAGGCGGAACACTGAAGCTTTCTTT. This translates into CSVVRRNTEAFF. This sequence joins TRBV29-1 and TRBJ1-1; D remains ambiguous. Trimming pared 4 bases from V and 1 base from J, leaving 7 bases between. CDR3 size: 12 residues. Germline CDR1 and CDR2: SQVTM and ANQGSEA.

This clonotype has just a few counts. A read error is possible here, since a much larger clone lies one base away. The CDR3 nucleotides are TGTGCCAGCAGCCCGGGGACCTGCCCCTACGAGCAGTACTTC. As protein: CASSPGTCPYEQYF. This sequence joins TRBV7-2 and TRBJ2-7; D may correspond to TRBD1 or TRBD2 (5 bases each). Germline V gene lookup returns CDR1 SGHTA and CDR2 FQGNSA. This CDR3 has 14 amino acids. Trimming shortened V by 5 bases and J by 2 bases, and 13 bases separated the two germline ends.

This clonotype was seen ten or more times. V and J are TRBV6-1 and TRBJ1-2; possibly TRBD1 for D (5 bases). Germline V gene lookup returns CDR1 MNHNS and CDR2 SASEGT. The V and J ends lost 5 bases and 3 bases respectively, with 13 bases between them. This CDR3 is built from 14 residues. Written as DNA, the CDR3 is TGTGCCAGCAGTATTCCGGGACCCTACTATGGCTACACCTTC. It codes for CASSIPGPYYGYTF.

As concerns this clonotype: Without the conserved terminal phenylalanine or tryptophan, this CDR3 likely stems from a read error. This chain connects TRBV6-5 to TRBJ2-7; weak D call: TRBD1 (5 bases). V lost 6 bases, J lost 3 bases, and 18 bases lay in between. Germline V gene lookup returns CDR1 MNHEY and CDR2 SVGAGI. The CDR3 totals 15 residues. The CDR3 nucleotides are TGTGCCAGCAGCCCCGGAGAAGGGGTCCACTACGAGCAGTACCTT. Protein sequence: CASSPGEGVHYEQYL.